A few counts support the clone carrying this T cell receptor (beta chain). Its antigen is still unknown. The sample is drawn from a study of beta chain features in type 1 diabetes. Study observations and caveats: Equally in patients and controls, PCR might preferentially amplify shorter templates. The study found fewer insertions and more deletions at VDJ junctions in type 1 diabetes patients.

The whole isolated RNA underwent reverse transcription, so sequencing captured expressed TCRB transcripts. Measured with immunoSEQ multiplex PCR; TCRdb has only the in-frame clones, and not every one. The table has roughly 130,000 clones, about 8.7% seen once. The CDR3 loop spans 14 amino acids. Trimming removed 5 bases from V and 5 bases from J, with 13 bases in between. CDR1 is SGHTA and CDR2 is FQGNSA in the germline V gene. Sampling consisted of one heparinised blood draw per donor, averaging around 110 mL. The specimen was central memory CD4+ T cells from blood. This sequence originates from a man in his late teens or twenties in good health. The chain uses TRBV7-2 and TRBJ2-1, with D perhaps TRBD2 (6 bases). The CDR3 protein is CASSPLAANNEQFF. The CDR3 bases are TGTGCCAGCAGCCCCTTAGCGGCTAACAATGAGCAGTTCTTC.